These T cell receptor beta chains were read from a single sample in a study of lung T cells in sarcoidosis with Löfgren's syndrome. TCRdb re-analysed the reads in MiXCR, keeping a single row per CDR3 protein. Of around 60,000 distinct CDR3 sequences in the sample, 21% were seen once. The sample taken for sequencing was CD4+ T cells from PBMCs. Receptors originate from a human donor with sarcoidosis (Löfgren's syndrome or another form), or a control subject (not recorded which). Both conserved end residues are trimmed from each CDR3. The order of the fields is J gene, V gene, CDR3 protein.

J gene: TRBJ2-3
V gene: TRBV19
CDR3 protein: ASSIESGGVQRGLDTQY

J gene: TRBJ1-1
V gene: TRBV12-3/TRBV12-4
CDR3 protein: ASSLQGRPTEAF

J gene: TRBJ2-3
V gene: TRBV6-1
CDR3 protein: ASSPGPPGAQY

J gene: TRBJ1-6
V gene: TRBV5-4
CDR3 protein: ASSSGTADSPLH

J gene: TRBJ2-2
V gene: TRBV4-1
CDR3 protein: ASSRAAASYAGELF

J gene: TRBJ2-5
V gene: TRBV15
CDR3 protein: ATSREDRGRETQY

J gene: TRBJ1-1
V gene: TRBV20-1
CDR3 protein: SARMGTTEAF

J gene: TRBJ2-1
V gene: TRBV19
CDR3 protein: ASSSRDEQF

J gene: TRBJ1-1
V gene: TRBV5-1
CDR3 protein: ASSLESTTGGAF

J gene: TRBJ1-1
V gene: TRBV10-3
CDR3 protein: AISTDGLNTEAF

J gene: TRBJ2-1
V gene: TRBV28
CDR3 protein: ASRERYNEQF

J gene: TRBJ2-2
V gene: TRBV19
CDR3 protein: ASSIRGRTGELF

J gene: TRBJ1-2
V gene: TRBV13
CDR3 protein: ASSLGPAYDYT

J gene: TRBJ1-2
V gene: TRBV9
CDR3 protein: ASSVRQGYGYT

J gene: TRBJ2-5
V gene: TRBV2
CDR3 protein: ASSQLAQETQY

J gene: TRBJ2-1
V gene: TRBV6-2/TRBV6-3
CDR3 protein: ASSYPTRGEF

J gene: TRBJ1-4
V gene: TRBV6-6
CDR3 protein: ASSYRPAYEKLF

J gene: TRBJ1-1
V gene: TRBV30
CDR3 protein: AWSQTGGYTEAF

J gene: TRBJ2-1
V gene: TRBV19
CDR3 protein: ASSSPGTAYNEQF

J gene: TRBJ2-7
V gene: TRBV5-8
CDR3 protein: ASSLPAVAAYEQY

J gene: TRBJ2-3
V gene: TRBV9
CDR3 protein: ASSLRGPGTGGADTQY

J gene: TRBJ1-6
V gene: TRBV20-1
CDR3 protein: SARPPGGQGASSPLH

J gene: TRBJ1-1
V gene: TRBV20-1
CDR3 protein: SARVRQGVNTKAF

J gene: TRBJ2-1
V gene: TRBV5-4
CDR3 protein: ASSSGTSGRTNEQF

J gene: TRBJ1-4
V gene: TRBV2
CDR3 protein: ASRRGRNNEKLF

J gene: TRBJ1-1
V gene: TRBV7-9
CDR3 protein: ASNPDVGAGRANTEAF

J gene: TRBJ1-2
V gene: TRBV4-1
CDR3 protein: ASSQEIGANYGYT

J gene: TRBJ2-1
V gene: TRBV5-1
CDR3 protein: ASSYTGTTNEQF

J gene: TRBJ2-3
V gene: TRBV6-1
CDR3 protein: ASSDRDRAIDTQY

J gene: TRBJ1-1
V gene: TRBV20-1
CDR3 protein: SAGGTEAF

J gene: TRBJ1-6
V gene: TRBV6-1
CDR3 protein: ASSPRVRNNSPLH

J gene: TRBJ2-7
V gene: TRBV7-2
CDR3 protein: ASSQTRTGAHYEQY

J gene: TRBJ2-3
V gene: TRBV2
CDR3 protein: ASSVGGRGADTQY

J gene: TRBJ1-4
V gene: TRBV28
CDR3 protein: ASTENEKLF

J gene: TRBJ2-3
V gene: TRBV7-9
CDR3 protein: ASIPTGSVTDTQY

J gene: TRBJ2-5
V gene: TRBV5-1
CDR3 protein: ASSLGTPGGETQY

J gene: TRBJ2-3
V gene: TRBV2
CDR3 protein: ASRVLPGQSTDTQY

J gene: TRBJ2-3
V gene: TRBV6-1
CDR3 protein: ASSYQLPGQATTDTQY

J gene: TRBJ1-1
V gene: TRBV28
CDR3 protein: ASSWGATEAF

J gene: TRBJ2-5
V gene: TRBV7-8
CDR3 protein: ASSSGQGAVETQY

J gene: TRBJ1-1
V gene: TRBV6-1
CDR3 protein: ASRPRERVNTEAF

J gene: TRBJ2-1
V gene: TRBV19
CDR3 protein: ASSMRKGTSGGALQF

J gene: TRBJ2-3
V gene: TRBV7-8
CDR3 protein: ASSPPTTDTQY

J gene: TRBJ1-1
V gene: TRBV7-2
CDR3 protein: ASSPNIDRPAF

J gene: TRBJ2-1
V gene: TRBV20-1
CDR3 protein: SAMIRGGSSYNEQF

J gene: TRBJ2-3
V gene: TRBV6-1
CDR3 protein: ASLLAGGPSDTQY

J gene: TRBJ1-1
V gene: TRBV5-1
CDR3 protein: ASSLGTDTEAF

J gene: TRBJ2-7
V gene: TRBV3-1
CDR3 protein: ASSLTSGYEQY

J gene: TRBJ1-1
V gene: TRBV5-1
CDR3 protein: ASSSRERNTEAF

J gene: TRBJ2-1
V gene: TRBV7-2
CDR3 protein: ASSQQGASYNEQF

J gene: TRBJ2-3
V gene: TRBV6-2/TRBV6-3
CDR3 protein: ASSSGTGTTDTQY

J gene: TRBJ2-1
V gene: TRBV19
CDR3 protein: ASSIGGASGRDEQF

J gene: TRBJ2-3
V gene: TRBV28
CDR3 protein: ASSPPLNTQY

J gene: TRBJ1-1
V gene: TRBV7-2
CDR3 protein: ASSPQGAMTEAF

J gene: TRBJ1-2
V gene: TRBV2
CDR3 protein: ATLLNPTGIGDYGYT